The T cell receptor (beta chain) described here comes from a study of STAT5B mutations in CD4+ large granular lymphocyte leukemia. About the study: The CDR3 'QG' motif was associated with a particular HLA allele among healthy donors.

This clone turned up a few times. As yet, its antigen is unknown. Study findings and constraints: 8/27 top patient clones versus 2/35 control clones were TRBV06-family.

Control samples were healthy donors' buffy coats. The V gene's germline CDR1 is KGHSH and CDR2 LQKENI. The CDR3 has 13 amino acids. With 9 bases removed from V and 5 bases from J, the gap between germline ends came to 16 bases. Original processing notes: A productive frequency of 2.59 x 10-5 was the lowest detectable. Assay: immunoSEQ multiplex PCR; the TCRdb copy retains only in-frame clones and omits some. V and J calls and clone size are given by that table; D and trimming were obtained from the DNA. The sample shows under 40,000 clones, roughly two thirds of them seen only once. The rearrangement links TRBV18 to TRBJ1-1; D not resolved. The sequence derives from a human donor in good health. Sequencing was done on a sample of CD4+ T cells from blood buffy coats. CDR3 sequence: CASYGQANTEAFF. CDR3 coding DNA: TGTGCCAGTTACGGGCAGGCGAATACTGAAGCTTTCTTT.